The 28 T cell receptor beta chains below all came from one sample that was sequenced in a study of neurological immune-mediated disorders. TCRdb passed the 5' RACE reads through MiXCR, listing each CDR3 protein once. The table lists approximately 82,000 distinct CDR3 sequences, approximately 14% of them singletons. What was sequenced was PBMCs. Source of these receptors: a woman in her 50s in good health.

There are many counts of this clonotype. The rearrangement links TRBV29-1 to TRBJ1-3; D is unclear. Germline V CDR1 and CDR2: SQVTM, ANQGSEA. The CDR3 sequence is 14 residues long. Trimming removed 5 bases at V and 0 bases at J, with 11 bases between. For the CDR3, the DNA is TGCAGCGTTATCACTGCTTACTCTGGAAACACCATATATTTT. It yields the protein CSVITAYSGNTIYF.

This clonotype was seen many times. The CDR3 region is CASSLSGETQYF. The CDR3 coding sequence is TGCGCCAGCAGCCTCTCAGGGGAGACCCAGTACTTC. J is TRBJ2-5 and V is TRBV5-1; D possibly corresponds to TRBD1 (5 bases). The CDR3 runs 12 residues. V was trimmed by 4 bases and J by 5 bases, leaving 9 bases between them. Per the germline V gene, CDR1 is SGHRS and CDR2 is YFSETQ.

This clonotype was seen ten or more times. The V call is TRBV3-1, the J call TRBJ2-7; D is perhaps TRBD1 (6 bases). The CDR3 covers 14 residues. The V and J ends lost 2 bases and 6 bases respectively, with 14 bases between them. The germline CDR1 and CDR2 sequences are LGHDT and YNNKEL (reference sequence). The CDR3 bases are TGTGCCAGCAGCCAAAGGACAGCACCCGTCGAGCAGTACTTC. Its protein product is CASSQRTAPVEQYF.

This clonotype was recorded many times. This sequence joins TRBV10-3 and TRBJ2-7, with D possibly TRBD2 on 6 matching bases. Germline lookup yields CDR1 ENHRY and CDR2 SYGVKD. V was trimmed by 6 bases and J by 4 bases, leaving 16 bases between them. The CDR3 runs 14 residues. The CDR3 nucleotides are TGTGCCATCAGCGCCGGGACTCCCTATTACGAGCAGTACTTC. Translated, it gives CAISAGTPYYEQYF.

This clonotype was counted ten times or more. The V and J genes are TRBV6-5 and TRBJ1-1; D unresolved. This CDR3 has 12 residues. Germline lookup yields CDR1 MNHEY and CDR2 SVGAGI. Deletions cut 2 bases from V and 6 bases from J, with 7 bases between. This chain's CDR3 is CASSYGGSEAFF. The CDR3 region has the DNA TGTGCCAGCAGTTACGGTGGCTCTGAAGCTTTCTTT.

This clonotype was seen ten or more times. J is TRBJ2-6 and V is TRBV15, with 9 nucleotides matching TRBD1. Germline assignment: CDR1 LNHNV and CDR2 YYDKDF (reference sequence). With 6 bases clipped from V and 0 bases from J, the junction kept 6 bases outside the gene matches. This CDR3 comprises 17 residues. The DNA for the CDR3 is TGTGCCACCAGAACCGGGACAGGGAGCTCTGGGGCCAACGTCCTGACTTTC. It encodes CATRTGTGSSGANVLTF.

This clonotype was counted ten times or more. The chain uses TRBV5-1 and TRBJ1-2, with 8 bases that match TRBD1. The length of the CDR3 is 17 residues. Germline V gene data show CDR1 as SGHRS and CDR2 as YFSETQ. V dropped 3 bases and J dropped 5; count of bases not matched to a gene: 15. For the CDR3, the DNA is TGCGCCAGCAGCTCGGCTCGACTGGACAGGGTGCCGTATGGCTACACCTTC. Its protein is CASSSARLDRVPYGYTF.

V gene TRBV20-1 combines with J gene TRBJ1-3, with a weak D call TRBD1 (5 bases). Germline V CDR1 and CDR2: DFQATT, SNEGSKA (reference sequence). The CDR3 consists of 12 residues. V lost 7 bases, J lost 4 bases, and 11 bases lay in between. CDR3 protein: CSVRGVGNTIYF. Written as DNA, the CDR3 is TGCAGTGTTCGAGGGGTCGGAAACACCATATATTTT.

CDR3 DNA sequence: TGTGCCACCAGTGATTCCCATAGGACTAGCGGGGGCCCCCTCAATGAGCAGTTCTTC. Translated, it gives CATSDSHRTSGGPLNEQFF. V usage is TRBV24-1 and J usage is TRBJ2-1; 13 nucleotides match TRBD2. J gave up 6 bases and V 2 bases, and 12 bases lay outside the gene matches. The CDR3 is 19 amino acids. From germline, CDR1 is KGHDR and CDR2 SFDVKD.

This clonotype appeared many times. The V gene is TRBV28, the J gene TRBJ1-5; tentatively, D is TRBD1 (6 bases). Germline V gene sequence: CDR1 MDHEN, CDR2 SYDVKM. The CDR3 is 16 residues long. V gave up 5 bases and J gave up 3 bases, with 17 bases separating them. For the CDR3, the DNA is TGTGCCAGCAGTAGACACGGGGGCGGACTCAATCAGCCCCAGCATTTT. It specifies CASSRHGGGLNQPQHF.

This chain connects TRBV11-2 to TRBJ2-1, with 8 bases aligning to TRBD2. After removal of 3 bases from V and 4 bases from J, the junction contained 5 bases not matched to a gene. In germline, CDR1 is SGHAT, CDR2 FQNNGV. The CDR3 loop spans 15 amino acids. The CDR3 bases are TGTGCCAGCAGCTTTGTAGCGGGGTTATACAATGAGCAGTTCTTC. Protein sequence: CASSFVAGLYNEQFF.

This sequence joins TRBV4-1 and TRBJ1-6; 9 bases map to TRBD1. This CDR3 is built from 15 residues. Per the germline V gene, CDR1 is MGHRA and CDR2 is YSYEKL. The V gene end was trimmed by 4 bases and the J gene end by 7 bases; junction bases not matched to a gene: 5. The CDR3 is CASSRRTGDNSPLHF. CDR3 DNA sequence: TGCGCCAGCAGCCGACGGACAGGGGACAATTCACCCCTCCACTTT.

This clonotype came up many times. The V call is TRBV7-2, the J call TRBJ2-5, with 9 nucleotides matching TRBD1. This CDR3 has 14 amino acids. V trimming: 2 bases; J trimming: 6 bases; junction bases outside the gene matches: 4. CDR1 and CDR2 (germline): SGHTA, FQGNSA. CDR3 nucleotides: TGTGCCAGCAGCTTACGGGACAGGGTTCAGACCCAGTACTTC. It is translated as CASSLRDRVQTQYF.

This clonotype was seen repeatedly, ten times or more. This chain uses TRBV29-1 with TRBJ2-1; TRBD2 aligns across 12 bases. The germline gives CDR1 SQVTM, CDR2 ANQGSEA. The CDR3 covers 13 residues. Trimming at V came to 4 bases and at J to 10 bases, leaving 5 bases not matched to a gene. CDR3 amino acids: CSVVVLAGGEQFF. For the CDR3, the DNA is TGCAGCGTTGTAGTTCTAGCGGGAGGGGAGCAGTTCTTC.

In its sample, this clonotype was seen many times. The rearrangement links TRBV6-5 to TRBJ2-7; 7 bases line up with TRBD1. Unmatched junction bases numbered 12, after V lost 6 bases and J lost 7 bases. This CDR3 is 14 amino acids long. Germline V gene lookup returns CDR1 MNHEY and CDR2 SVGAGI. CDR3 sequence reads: CASSRDRQMGEQYF. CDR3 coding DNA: TGTGCCAGCAGCCGGGACAGACAAATGGGGGAGCAGTACTTC.

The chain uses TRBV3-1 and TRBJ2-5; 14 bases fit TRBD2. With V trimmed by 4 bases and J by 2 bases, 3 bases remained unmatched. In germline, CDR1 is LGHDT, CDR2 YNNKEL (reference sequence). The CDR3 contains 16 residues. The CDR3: CASSRLAGGLQETQYF. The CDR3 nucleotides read TGTGCCAGCAGCCGACTAGCGGGGGGGTTACAAGAGACCCAGTACTTC.

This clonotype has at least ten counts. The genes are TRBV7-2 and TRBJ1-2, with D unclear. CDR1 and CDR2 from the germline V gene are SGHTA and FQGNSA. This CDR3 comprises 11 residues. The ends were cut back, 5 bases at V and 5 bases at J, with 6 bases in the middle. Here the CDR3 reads CASSLSYGYTF. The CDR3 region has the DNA TGTGCCAGCAGCCTCAGTTATGGCTACACCTTC.

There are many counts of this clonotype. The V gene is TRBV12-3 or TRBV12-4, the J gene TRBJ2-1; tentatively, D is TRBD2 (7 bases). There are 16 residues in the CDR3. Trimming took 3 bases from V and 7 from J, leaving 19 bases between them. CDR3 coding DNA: TGTGCCAGCAGTTTTTACAGCAGGGAGGGGGGTAATGAGCAGTTCTTC. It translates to CASSFYSREGGNEQFF.

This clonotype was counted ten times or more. The CDR3 region is CATSEYRGGRPTYNEQFF. In DNA, the CDR3 is TGTGCCACCAGTGAGTACAGGGGCGGGAGGCCCACCTACAATGAGCAGTTCTTC. The chain couples TRBV24-1 to TRBJ2-1; a weak D match, TRBD2 (8 bases). V shed 4 bases and J shed 2 bases, with 20 bases lying between them. Per germline, CDR1 KGHDR and CDR2 SFDVKD. CDR3 size: 18 residues.

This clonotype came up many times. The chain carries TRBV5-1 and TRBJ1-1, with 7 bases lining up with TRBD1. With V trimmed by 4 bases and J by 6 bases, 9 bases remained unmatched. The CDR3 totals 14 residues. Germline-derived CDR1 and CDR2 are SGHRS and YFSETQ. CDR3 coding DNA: TGCGCCAGCAGCCCGGGACAGCCTGGGGCTGAAGCTTTCTTT. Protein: CASSPGQPGAEAFF.

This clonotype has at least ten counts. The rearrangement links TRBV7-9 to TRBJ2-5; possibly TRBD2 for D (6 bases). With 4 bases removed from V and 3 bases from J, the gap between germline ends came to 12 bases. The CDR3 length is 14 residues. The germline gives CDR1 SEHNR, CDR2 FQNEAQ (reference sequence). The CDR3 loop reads CASSWRGLEETQYF. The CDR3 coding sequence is TGTGCCAGCAGCTGGCGGGGTCTAGAAGAGACCCAGTACTTC.

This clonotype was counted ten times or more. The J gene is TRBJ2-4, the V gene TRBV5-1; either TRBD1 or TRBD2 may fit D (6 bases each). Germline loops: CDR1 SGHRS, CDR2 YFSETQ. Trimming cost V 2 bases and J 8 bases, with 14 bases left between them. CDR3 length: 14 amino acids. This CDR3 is CASSFSNREDIQYF. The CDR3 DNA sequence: TGCGCCAGCAGCTTCTCCAACAGGGAGGACATTCAGTACTTC.

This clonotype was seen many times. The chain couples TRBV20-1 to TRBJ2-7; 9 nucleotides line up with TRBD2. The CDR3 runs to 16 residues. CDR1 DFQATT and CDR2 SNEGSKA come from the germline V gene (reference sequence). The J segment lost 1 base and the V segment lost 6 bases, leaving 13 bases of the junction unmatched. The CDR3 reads CSAPPLVAGASYEQYF. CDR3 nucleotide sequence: TGCAGTGCGCCCCCCTTGGTAGCGGGGGCATCCTACGAGCAGTACTTC.

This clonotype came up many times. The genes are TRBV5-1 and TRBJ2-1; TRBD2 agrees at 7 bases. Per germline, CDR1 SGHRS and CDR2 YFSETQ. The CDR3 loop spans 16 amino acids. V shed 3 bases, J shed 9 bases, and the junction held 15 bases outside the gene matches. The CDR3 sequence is CASSSQGPSGLGEQFF. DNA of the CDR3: TGCGCCAGCAGCTCACAAGGGCCTAGCGGTCTGGGTGAGCAGTTCTTC. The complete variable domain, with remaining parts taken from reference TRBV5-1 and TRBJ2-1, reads KAGVTQTPRYLIKTRGQQVTLSCSPISGHRSVSWYQQTPGQGLQFLFEYFSETQRNKGNFPGRFSGRQFSNSRSEMNVSTLELGDSALYLCASSSQGPSGLGEQFFGPGTRLTVL.

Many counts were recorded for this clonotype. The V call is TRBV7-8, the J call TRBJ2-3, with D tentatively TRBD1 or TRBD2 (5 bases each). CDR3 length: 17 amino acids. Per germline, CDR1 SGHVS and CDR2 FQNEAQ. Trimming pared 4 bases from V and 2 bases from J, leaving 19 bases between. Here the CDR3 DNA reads TGTGCCAGCAGCTCCCAACCACCGGGACGGATCACAGATACGCAGTATTTT. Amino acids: CASSSQPPGRITDTQYF.

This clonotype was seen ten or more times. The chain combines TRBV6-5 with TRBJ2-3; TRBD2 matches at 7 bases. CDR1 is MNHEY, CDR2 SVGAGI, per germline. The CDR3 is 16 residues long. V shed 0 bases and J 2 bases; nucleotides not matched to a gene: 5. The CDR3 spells CASSYSAGEVTDTQYF. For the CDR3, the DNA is TGTGCCAGCAGTTACTCTGCGGGGGAGGTCACAGATACGCAGTATTTT.

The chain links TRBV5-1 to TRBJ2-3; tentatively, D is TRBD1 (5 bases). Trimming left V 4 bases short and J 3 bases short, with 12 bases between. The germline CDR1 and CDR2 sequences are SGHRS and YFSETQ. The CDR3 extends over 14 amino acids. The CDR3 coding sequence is TGCGCCAGCAGCGACGTTTCAGGGACAGATACGCAGTATTTT. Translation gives CASSDVSGTDTQYF. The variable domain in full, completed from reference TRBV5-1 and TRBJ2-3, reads KAGVTQTPRYLIKTRGQQVTLSCSPISGHRSVSWYQQTPGQGLQFLFEYFSETQRNKGNFPGRFSGRQFSNSRSEMNVSTLELGDSALYLCASSDVSGTDTQYFGPGTRLTVL.

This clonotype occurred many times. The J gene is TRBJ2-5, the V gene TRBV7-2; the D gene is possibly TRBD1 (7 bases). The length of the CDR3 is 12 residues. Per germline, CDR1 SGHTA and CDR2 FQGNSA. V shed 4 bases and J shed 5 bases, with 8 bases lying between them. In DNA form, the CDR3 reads TGTGCCAGCAGCTCAGGGGGGGAGACCCAGTACTTC. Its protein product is CASSSGGETQYF.